The 17 T cell receptor beta chains reported below all come from one sample, sequenced in a study of T cells in Graves' hyperthyroidism and ophthalmopathy. The CDR3 regions of TCR beta were amplified from RNA transcripts. The TCR CDR3 was amplified in a first-round RT-PCR using the HTBI primer set. TCRdb re-derived calls from the multiplex PCR reads in MiXCR, one entry per CDR3 protein. In the table there are some 360,000 distinct CDR3 sequences, approximately 13% of which are singletons. Source material: blood. The source is a woman between 55 and 75 years old with Graves' hyperthyroidism.

Concerning this clonotype itself: Given the absence of the conserved phenylalanine or tryptophan at the CDR3 end, a read error is likely. CDR3 residues: CAWSAAQGWGETQYL. Here the CDR3 DNA reads TGTGCCTGGAGTGCAGCCCAGGGGTGGGGGGAGACCCAGTACCTC. The chain combines TRBV30 with TRBJ2-5; TRBD1 might be the D (6 bases). The V gene lost 1 base and the J gene lost 5 bases, with 17 bases spanning the gap. CDR1 and CDR2 (germline): GTSNPN, SVGIG (reference sequence). There are 15 residues in the CDR3.

Many counts were recorded for this clonotype. The chain couples TRBV9 to TRBJ1-1; the match to TRBD1 covers 8 bases. J lost 3 bases, V lost 2 bases, and 3 bases had no gene match. Germline loops: CDR1 SGDLS, CDR2 YYNGEE. The CDR3 runs to 14 residues. The CDR3: CASSVDRVDTEAFF. In DNA form, the CDR3 reads TGTGCCAGCAGCGTGGACAGGGTCGACACTGAAGCTTTCTTT.

This sequence joins TRBV5-8 and TRBJ1-6, with D uncertain. V was shortened by 4 bases and J by 5 bases, with 7 bases between the two germline ends. Per the germline V gene, CDR1 is SGHTS and CDR2 is YDEGEE. This CDR3 is 13 amino acids long. The CDR3 loop is CASSPTHNSPLHF. CDR3 DNA: TGTGCCAGCAGCCCCACCCATAATTCACCCCTCCACTTT.

The sample holds many counts of this clonotype. V is TRBV28 and J is TRBJ1-6, with D possibly being TRBD1 (6 bases). The CDR3 has 15 amino acids. Germline V CDR1 and CDR2: MDHEN, SYDVKM. The V end was cut by 6 bases, the J end by 9 bases, with 18 bases between. The CDR3, as DNA: TGTGCCAGCAGCCCCCCTGCCAGGGGCGGTTCACCCCTCCACTTT. It is translated as CASSPPARGGSPLHF.

In this sample, this clonotype turned up many times. The chain couples TRBV12-5 to TRBJ1-1; D is unresolved. Germline CDR1 LGHNT, CDR2 FRNRAP. Between the trimmed V and J ends, which lost 5 bases and 3 bases, there was a span of 10 bases. CDR3 length: 13 residues. The CDR3 here is CASGGRRYTEAFF. DNA for the CDR3: TGTGCTAGTGGTGGACGGAGGTACACTGAAGCTTTCTTT.

This clonotype showed up many times. J is TRBJ2-7 and V is TRBV4-2; 14 bases are shared with TRBD2. Germline-derived CDR1 and CDR2 are LGHNA and YNFKEQ. J was trimmed by 5 bases and V by 4 bases; bases with no gene match: 7. The CDR3 runs to 16 residues. Here the CDR3 DNA reads TGTGCCAGCAGCCCCCGGACTAGCGGGAGGATCGACGAGCAGTACTTC. It codes for CASSPRTSGRIDEQYF.

Of note for this clonotype: A single base separates this from a much larger clone, so it may be a read error. The chain links TRBV20-1 to TRBJ2-3; TRBD1 aligns across 9 bases. From germline, CDR1 is DFQATT and CDR2 SNEGSKA (reference sequence). The V gene end was trimmed by 5 bases and the J gene end by 4 bases; junction bases not matched to a gene: 7. CDR3 length equals 14 residues. DNA for the CDR3: TGCAGTGCTCACAGGGGGCGAGGGCCAGATACGCAGTATTTT. This codes for CSAHRGRGPDTQYF.

This chain links TRBV28 with TRBJ1-3; no reliable D call. The V end lost 2 bases, the J end lost 0 bases, and 5 bases lay between the germline ends. CDR1 MDHEN and CDR2 SYDVKM come from the germline V gene. The length of the CDR3 is 14 residues. The CDR3 loop reads CASSLDISGNTIYF. The CDR3 DNA reads TGTGCCAGCAGTTTAGATATCTCTGGAAACACCATATATTTT.

The rearrangement uses TRBV6-1 and TRBJ2-3; the D gene is possibly TRBD1 (7 bases). The CDR3 is 15 residues long. Trimming shortened V by 6 bases and J by 1 base, and 14 bases separated the two germline ends. Germline V gene sequence: CDR1 MNHNS, CDR2 SASEGT. This CDR3 is CASRHRGLGTDTQYF. CDR3 coding DNA: TGTGCCAGCAGGCACAGGGGACTGGGCACAGATACGCAGTATTTT.

This clonotype was seen only a few times. This chain joins TRBV12-3 or TRBV12-4 and TRBJ2-1; TRBD2 agrees at 7 bases. V shed 3 bases, J shed 6 bases, and the junction held 5 bases outside the gene matches. This CDR3 contains 14 residues. CDR3 residues: CASSLLASGNEQFF. The DNA for the CDR3 is TGTGCCAGCAGTTTGTTGGCTAGCGGCAATGAGCAGTTCTTC.

The gene calls are TRBV19 and TRBJ2-3; 7 nucleotides match TRBD2. V gave up 9 bases and J gave up 4 bases; unmatched junction bases: 10. This CDR3 comprises 14 residues. Germline-derived CDR1 and CDR2 are LNHDA and SQIVND (reference sequence). Here the CDR3 reads CASPGGGLSDTQYF. CDR3 bases: TGTGCCAGCCCGGGGGGAGGACTATCAGATACGCAGTATTTT.

By proportion, this clonotype is medium-sized. This sequence joins TRBV11-2 and TRBJ2-1, with a tentative D call TRBD2 (5 bases). Germline V gene sequence: CDR1 SGHAT, CDR2 FQNNGV. This CDR3 has 13 residues. The germline V and J ends were trimmed by 0 bases and 13 bases, with 13 bases remaining between them. CDR3 nucleotides: TGTGCCAGCAGCTTAGAGTCTGCTAGCCCCCAGTTCTTC. Protein product: CASSLESASPQFF.

Concerning this clonotype: A much more abundant neighbour one base away suggests this may be a read error. The gene calls are TRBV12-3 or TRBV12-4 and TRBJ2-7; 11 nucleotides align to TRBD2. Trimming removed 7 bases from V and 3 bases from J; junction bases left unmatched: 5. The CDR3 loop spans 14 amino acids. The CDR3 loop is CASTAGTSGYEQYF. The CDR3 bases are TGTGCCAGCACCGCCGGGACTAGCGGCTACGAGCAGTACTTC.

This chain joins TRBV29-1 and TRBJ1-1; 8 bases map to TRBD1. This CDR3 is built from 13 residues. Losses at the gene ends were 3 bases for V and 2 bases for J; bases not matched to a gene: 2. Germline-derived CDR1 and CDR2 are SQVTM and ANQGSEA. The CDR3 DNA follows: TGCAGCGTTGACCCAGGGGGCAACACTGAAGCTTTCTTT. Protein product: CSVDPGGNTEAFF.

The sample holds many counts of this clonotype. The chain is built from TRBV2 and TRBJ2-1; no reliable D call. The CDR3 sequence is 12 residues long. V was trimmed by 4 bases and J by 9 bases, leaving 10 bases between them. Per germline, CDR1 SNHLY and CDR2 FYNNEI. Written as DNA, the CDR3 is TGTGCCAGCAGTGGGACCCGGGTTGAGCAGTTCTTC. It translates to CASSGTRVEQFF.

V gene TRBV3-1 combines with J gene TRBJ2-5; no reliable D call. Per the germline V gene, CDR1 is LGHDT and CDR2 is YNNKEL (reference sequence). The CDR3 totals 13 residues. The V end was cut by 4 bases, the J end by 1 base, with 7 bases between. CDR3 residues: CASSLMAQETQYF. The DNA for the CDR3 is TGTGCCAGCAGCCTCATGGCCCAAGAGACCCAGTACTTC.

This clonotype was counted ten times or more. This sequence joins TRBV5-1 and TRBJ2-3; D unclear. V gave up 0 bases and J gave up 0 bases, with 8 bases separating them. CDR1 SGHRS and CDR2 YFSETQ come from the germline V gene. CDR3 length: 15 amino acids. The CDR3 spells CASSLEGRSTDTQYF. The CDR3 bases are TGCGCCAGCAGCTTGGAGGGTCGCAGCACAGATACGCAGTATTTT. Filled out from reference TRBV5-1 and TRBJ2-3, the complete variable domain reads KAGVTQTPRYLIKTRGQQVTLSCSPISGHRSVSWYQQTPGQGLQFLFEYFSETQRNKGNFPGRFSGRQFSNSRSEMNVSTLELGDSALYLCASSLEGRSTDTQYFGPGTRLTVL.